This T cell receptor beta chain was retrieved from a study of blood T cell repertoires in COVID-19 (dated by TCRdb to 2019 to 2021). For the study in its entirety: Collaborator samples came from the United States, Italy and Spain and covered acute and convalescent phases of COVID-19. The material from the prospective study consisted of cDNA or gDNA derived from T cells, B-cell-depleted T cells, or PBMCs. The dataset comprised deeply sampled blood TCRbeta repertoires from subjects exposed to, actively infected with, or recovered from COVID-19. A freely available public database, intended as a resource for researchers studying the immune response to SARS-CoV-2, is where the repertoires were released. The samples were drawn from two sources: the first 160 participants of the ongoing ImmuneRACE study, and 950 to 1,500 subjects contributed by 6 global collaborators. The sample metadata nearly always contained a de-identified subject ID, COVID-19 status, age in years and sex. Where available, HLA class I and class II types were taken from metadata supplied by the sample provider and were not determined by assay-based typing.

Beyond this particular receptor, the publication reports: Clinical and demographic metadata were provided uncurated, with the amount varying by source and participant.

A note on this clone: No antigen is known for it. Within one base of it there is no much larger clone, and no base qualities were kept.

Participants in the prospective study were aged about 18 to 89 years, lived in about two dozen United States geographic areas, and enrolled through a virtual design. Cohort assignment in the prospective study relied on participant-reported clinical history from a screening survey and a study questionnaire. Each participant in the prospective study had whole blood, serum and a nasopharyngeal or oropharyngeal swab collected by mobile phlebotomists. Additional blood draws and questionnaires over an approximately two-month period could optionally be provided by prospective study participants. Prospective study blood samples were shipped either frozen or at room temperature before DNA extraction. TCRbeta CDR3 regions were amplified from genomic DNA by means of the immunoSEQ Assay, a bias-controlled multiplex PCR. The published analysis was carried out like this. Nucleated cell counts per sample were estimated from amplification of reference gene primers within the assay. To quantify the absolute abundance of each unique TCRbeta CDR3 rearrangement, sequence reads were collapsed and filtered. Productive Simpson clonality was computed per sample as the square root of Simpson's diversity index over productive rearrangements. Here the immuneACCESS table is served through TCRdb, limited to in-frame sequences with V and J called. Missing clones are a known gap in these copies; in checked studies unresolved V genes cover under half, and the rest lacks a known reason. That table supplies the V and J calls and clone size; D and trimming were determined from the DNA. The sample profile shows 200,000 to 300,000 clones; 89% of them were found once. Together, the top ten hold less than 4% of the sample.

The CDR3 runs 13 residues from the cysteine to the phenylalanine. CDR3 DNA is the only sequence kept; it has 39 bases, read in frame from the first base. V trim: 6 bases; J trim: 3 bases; unmatched bases: 3. The germline V gene supplies CDR1 SGHDN and CDR2 FVKESK. The sample was PBMCs or T cells enriched from blood (not recorded which). The sequence derives from a woman aged 25-40 years with acute COVID-19. The sequence joins TRBV14 to TRBJ2-3; 7 nucleotides in the junction match TRBD1. The CDR3 here reads CASRQTGTDTQYF. At the DNA level, the sequence is TGTGCCAGCAGGCAGACAGGGACAGATACGCAGTATTTT.